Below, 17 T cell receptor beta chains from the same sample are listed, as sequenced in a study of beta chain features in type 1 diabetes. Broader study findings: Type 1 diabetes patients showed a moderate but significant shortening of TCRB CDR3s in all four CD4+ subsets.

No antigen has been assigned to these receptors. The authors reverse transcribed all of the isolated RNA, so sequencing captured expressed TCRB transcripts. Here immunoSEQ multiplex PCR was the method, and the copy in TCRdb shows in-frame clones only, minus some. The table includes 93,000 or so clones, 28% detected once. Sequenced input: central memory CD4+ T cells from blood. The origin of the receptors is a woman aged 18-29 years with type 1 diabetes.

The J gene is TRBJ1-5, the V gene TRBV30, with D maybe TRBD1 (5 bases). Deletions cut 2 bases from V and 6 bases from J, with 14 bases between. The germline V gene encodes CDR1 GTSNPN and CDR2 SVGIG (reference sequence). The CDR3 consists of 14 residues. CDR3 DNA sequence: TGTGCCTGGAGTCGGTACCCGGGGGGTCAGCCCCAGCATTTT. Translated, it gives CAWSRYPGGQPQHF.

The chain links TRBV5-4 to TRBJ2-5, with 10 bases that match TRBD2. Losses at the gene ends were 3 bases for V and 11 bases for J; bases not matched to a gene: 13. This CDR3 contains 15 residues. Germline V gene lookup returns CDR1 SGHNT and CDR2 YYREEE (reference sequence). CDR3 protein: CASSSGTSAKMEQYF. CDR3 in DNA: TGTGCCAGCAGCTCCGGGACTAGCGCGAAAATGGAGCAGTACTTC.

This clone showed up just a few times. DNA for the CDR3: TGTGCCAGCAGCCAAGATCTAGCGGGAGGGCGTAGGTCCTACGAGCAGTACTTC. It yields the protein CASSQDLAGGRRSYEQYF. The gene calls are TRBV5-4 and TRBJ2-7, with 12 bases aligning to TRBD2. The ends lost 4 bases at V and 1 base at J; junction bases unmatched: 12. CDR3 length equals 18 residues. Germline V gene sequence: CDR1 SGHNT, CDR2 YYREEE (reference sequence).

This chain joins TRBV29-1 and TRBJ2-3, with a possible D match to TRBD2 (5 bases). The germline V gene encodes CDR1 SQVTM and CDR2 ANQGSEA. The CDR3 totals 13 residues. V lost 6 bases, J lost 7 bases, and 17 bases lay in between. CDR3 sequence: CSVTSPSGNTQYF. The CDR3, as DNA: TGCAGCGTAACGAGCCCCAGCGGAAATACGCAGTATTTT.

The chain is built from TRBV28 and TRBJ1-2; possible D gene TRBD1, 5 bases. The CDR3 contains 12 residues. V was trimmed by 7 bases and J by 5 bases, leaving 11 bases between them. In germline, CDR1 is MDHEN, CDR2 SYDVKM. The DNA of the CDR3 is TGTGCCAGCACCCTGGGGGGGTATGGCTACACCTTC. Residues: CASTLGGYGYTF.

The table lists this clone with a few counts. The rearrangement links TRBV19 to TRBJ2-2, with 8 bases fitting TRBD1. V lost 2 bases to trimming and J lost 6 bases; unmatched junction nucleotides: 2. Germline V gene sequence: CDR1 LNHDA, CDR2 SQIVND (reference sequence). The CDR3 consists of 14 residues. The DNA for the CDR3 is TGTGCCAGTAGTATACAGGGGGCGCCCGGGGAGCTGTTTTTT. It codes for CASSIQGAPGELFF.

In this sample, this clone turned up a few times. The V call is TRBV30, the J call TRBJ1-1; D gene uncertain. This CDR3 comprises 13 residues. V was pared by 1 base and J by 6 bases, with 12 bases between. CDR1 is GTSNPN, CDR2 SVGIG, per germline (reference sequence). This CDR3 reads CAWSGSGSAEAFF. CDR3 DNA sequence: TGTGCCTGGAGTGGCTCGGGGAGTGCTGAAGCTTTCTTT.

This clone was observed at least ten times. As DNA, the CDR3 is TGCAGCGTTGAGGGACAGAAGACCAACTATGGCTACACCTTC. The encoded protein is CSVEGQKTNYGYTF. The chain has TRBV29-1 and TRBJ1-2; 7 bases are shared with TRBD1. The CDR3 totals 14 residues. The V segment lost 3 bases and the J segment 2 bases; nucleotides outside the gene matches: 6. Germline V gives CDR1 SQVTM, CDR2 ANQGSEA.

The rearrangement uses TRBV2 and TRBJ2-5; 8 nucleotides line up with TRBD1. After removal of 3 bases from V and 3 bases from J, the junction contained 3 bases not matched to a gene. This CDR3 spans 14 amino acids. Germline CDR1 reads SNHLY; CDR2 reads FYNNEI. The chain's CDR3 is CASSDAGGEETQYF. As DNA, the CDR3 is TGTGCCAGCAGTGATGCAGGGGGCGAAGAGACCCAGTACTTC.

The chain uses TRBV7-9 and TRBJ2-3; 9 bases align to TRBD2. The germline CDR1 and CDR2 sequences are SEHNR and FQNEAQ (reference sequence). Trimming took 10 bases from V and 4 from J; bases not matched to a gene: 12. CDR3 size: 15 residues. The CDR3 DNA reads TGTGCCATACCTCGGGGTAGCGGGAGTGCAGATACGCAGTATTTT. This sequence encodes CAIPRGSGSADTQYF.

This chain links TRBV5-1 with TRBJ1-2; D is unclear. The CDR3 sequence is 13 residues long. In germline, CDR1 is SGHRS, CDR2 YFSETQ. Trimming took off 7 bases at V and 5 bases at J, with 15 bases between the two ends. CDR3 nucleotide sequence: TGCGCCAGCTCGCCCGATTCGGGGTATGGCTACACCTTC. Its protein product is CASSPDSGYGYTF.

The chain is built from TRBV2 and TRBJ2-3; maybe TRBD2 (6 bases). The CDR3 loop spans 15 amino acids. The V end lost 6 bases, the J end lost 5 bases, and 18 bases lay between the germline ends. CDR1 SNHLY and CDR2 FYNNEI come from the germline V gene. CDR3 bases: TGTGCCAGCAGAGGAGGGGCTCGATGGGGAGATACGCAGTATTTT. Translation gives CASRGGARWGDTQYF.

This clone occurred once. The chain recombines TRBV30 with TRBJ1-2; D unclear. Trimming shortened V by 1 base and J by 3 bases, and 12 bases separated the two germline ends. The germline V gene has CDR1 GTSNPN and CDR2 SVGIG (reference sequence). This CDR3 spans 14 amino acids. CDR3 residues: CAWSEHSGYYGYTF. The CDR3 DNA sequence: TGTGCCTGGAGTGAACACTCGGGGTACTATGGCTACACCTTC.

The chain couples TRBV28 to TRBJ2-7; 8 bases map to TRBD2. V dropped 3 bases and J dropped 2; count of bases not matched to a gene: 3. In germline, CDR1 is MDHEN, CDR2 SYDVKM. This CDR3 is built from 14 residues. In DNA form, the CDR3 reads TGTGCCAGCAGTTTCCCGGGAGGGGCCTACGAGCAGTACTTC. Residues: CASSFPGGAYEQYF.

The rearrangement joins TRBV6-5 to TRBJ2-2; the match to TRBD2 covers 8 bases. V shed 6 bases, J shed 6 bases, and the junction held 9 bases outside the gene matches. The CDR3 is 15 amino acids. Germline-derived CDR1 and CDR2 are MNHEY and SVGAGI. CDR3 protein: CASSPMSGGPGELFF. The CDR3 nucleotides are TGTGCCAGCAGCCCTATGTCGGGAGGGCCCGGGGAGCTGTTTTTT.

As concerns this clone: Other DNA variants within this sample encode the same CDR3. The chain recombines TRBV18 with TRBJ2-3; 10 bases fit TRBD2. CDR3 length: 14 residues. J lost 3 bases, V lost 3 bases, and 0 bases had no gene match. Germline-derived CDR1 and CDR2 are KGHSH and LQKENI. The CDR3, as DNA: TGTGCCAGCTCACCGACTAGCGGGACAGATACGCAGTATTTT. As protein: CASSPTSGTDTQYF.

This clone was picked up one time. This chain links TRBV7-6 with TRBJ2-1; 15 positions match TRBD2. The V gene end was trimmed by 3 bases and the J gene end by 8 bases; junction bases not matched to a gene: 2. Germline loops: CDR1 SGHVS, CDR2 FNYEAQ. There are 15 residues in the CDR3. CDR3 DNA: TGTGCCAGCAGCTTCGGACTAGCGGGAGGGGATGAGCAGTTCTTC. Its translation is CASSFGLAGGDEQFF.